This T cell receptor (beta chain) was sequenced during a study of T-cell reconstitution after alpha-beta-depleted transplantation in children. Whole-study findings and limits: Some patients owed their high day-60 TCRbeta diversity to surviving recipient T cells and thymic progenitors. The authors attributed T-cell counts and diversity one year after transplant mostly to newly produced T cells. In patients about two months after transplant, alpha-beta T cells reportedly arose from several hundred expanded graft clones.

Unique molecular identifiers were incorporated into the prepared TCRbeta library. TCRdb used MiXCR to reprocess the PCR reads, holding one entry per CDR3 protein. Altogether around 200,000 distinct CDR3 sequences are present, around a sixth being singletons, with the ten largest covering 43%. V was clipped by 4 bases and J by 5 bases, with 23 bases between them. The CDR3 is 17 amino acids. The germline V gene encodes CDR1 SGHVS and CDR2 FQNEAQ. This clonotype was counted between two and nine times. The target antigen is unknown. This clonotype originated in a male patient aged 2 to 10 who had a stem cell transplant for acute lymphoblastic leukemia, so the T cells may come from the graft donor. V usage is TRBV7-8 and J usage is TRBJ1-2; the D gene is possibly TRBD1 (5 bases). The source was PBMCs, mostly from graft donor cells, collected 360 days after TCRalphabeta/CD19-depleted stem cell transplant. The CDR3 here is CASSSSGGGDARYGYTF. Written as DNA, the CDR3 is TGTGCCAGCAGCTCCTCGGGGGGAGGGGACGCTCGGTATGGCTACACCTTC.